The rows below give T cell receptor beta chains drawn from one sample of a study of response to subunit inactivated influenza vaccine. Each CDR3 protein gets one entry after TCRdb re-called the RT-PCR reads with MiXCR. The sample has hundreds of thousands of distinct CDR3 sequences, roughly 15% seen once; the top ten hold 6.5% to 8%. The input for sequencing was PBMCs from blood, taken around 15 days before vaccination. The receptors shown here come from a man aged 50 or older who received an inactivated influenza vaccine. The CDR3 runs from the conserved cysteine through the conserved F or W. Fields, in order: D gene, clone size, V gene, J gene, CDR3 DNA, CDR3 protein. A D gene is named only where the DNA matches it firmly. Where a row states a size, it is once, few, many or the class of an expanded clone; other rows omit it.

>NA|many|TRBV18|TRBJ2-5
TGTGCCAGCTCACCACTAAGAGAGACCCAGTACTTC
CASSPLRETQYF
>NA|few|TRBV4-2|TRBJ1-6
TGTGCCAGCAAAGGGGCAGGGAAGGGTCCCGGGCGGCATTCACCCCTCCACTTT
CASKGAGKGPGRHSPLHF
>NA|few|TRBV12-3/TRBV12-4|TRBJ1-5
TGTGCCAGCAGTCCCCGGGAGGGGCTGAGGGGCAATCAGCCCCAGCATTTT
CASSPREGLRGNQPQHF
>NA|NA|TRBV2|TRBJ1-5
TGTGCCAGCAGTGAAGAAGGGCCCCAGCATTTT
CASSEEGPQHF
>TRBD1|NA|TRBV3-1|TRBJ1-2
TGTGCCAGCAGCCCCCGACAGGGGAGCTATGGCTACACCTTC
CASSPRQGSYGYTF
>NA|few|TRBV4-3|TRBJ1-2
TGCGCCAGCAGCCAAGACCTTATACGAGGAGGACGGAACTATGGCTACACCTTC
CASSQDLIRGGRNYGYTF
>TRBD2|NA|TRBV5-1|TRBJ2-1
TGCGCCAGCAGCCTTGACGCTAGCGGGACTTACAATGAGCAGTTCTTC
CASSLDASGTYNEQFF
>TRBD2|NA|TRBV2|TRBJ2-3
TGTGCCAGCAGTGAAGCGCCTTGGGGGAGGGGACGCACAGATACGCAGTATTTT
CASSEAPWGRGRTDTQYF
>TRBD2|few|TRBV20-1|TRBJ2-3
TGCAGTGCTGCAGTTGGGGGGGGGACAGATACGCAGTATTTT
CSAAVGGGTDTQYF
>NA|NA|TRBV3-1|TRBJ2-5
TGTGCCAGCAGCCCCCGGCCGGGGGCGCGGGAGACCCAGTACTTC
CASSPRPGARETQYF
>NA|few|TRBV2|TRBJ1-4
TGTGCCAGCAGTGACAGGATCCCTAATGAAAAACTGTTTTTT
CASSDRIPNEKLFF
>TRBD2|few|TRBV29-1|TRBJ2-2
TGCAGCGTTTCTCGGACTAGCGGGGGGGCCGGGGAGCTGTTTTTT
CSVSRTSGGAGELFF
>TRBD1|few|TRBV25-1|TRBJ2-5
TGTGCCAGCAGTGGATACAGGGGGCATTTAAAAGAGACCCAGTACTTC
CASSGYRGHLKETQYF
>NA|few|TRBV7-2|TRBJ1-5
TGTGCCAGCAGCTGGGACCCTAGTTATCAGCCCCAGCATTTT
CASSWDPSYQPQHF
>TRBD2|NA|TRBV5-6|TRBJ2-1
TGTGCCAGCAGTGATGCGACTAGCGGGAGGTACAATGAGCAGTTCTTC
CASSDATSGRYNEQFF
>TRBD2|NA|TRBV11-1|TRBJ2-5
TGTGCCAGCAGCTTTAGCGGGATTGGAGAGACCCAGTACTTC
CASSFSGIGETQYF
>NA|NA|TRBV4-3|TRBJ2-2
TGCGCCAGCAGCCAAGATGGTCCGGGGGCCCACACCGGGGAGCTGTTTTTT
CASSQDGPGAHTGELFF
>TRBD2|few|TRBV20-1|TRBJ2-7
TGCAGTGCCCGAGCAGGGCTACAGCGGGGGACGTACGAGCAGTACTTC
CSARAGLQRGTYEQYF
>NA|few|TRBV20-1|TRBJ1-5
TGCAGTGCTAGAGAAGACCCAGATCAGCCCCAGCATTTT
CSAREDPDQPQHF
>NA|few|TRBV2|TRBJ2-2
TGTGCCAGCAGTGATGGTCAGGGGAGGACCGGGGAGCTGTTTTTT
CASSDGQGRTGELFF